This T cell receptor (beta chain) derives from a study of regulatory T cells in long-lasting Graves disease. Overall study findings and caveats: The study found persistent patients shared more public clonotypes (approximately 2,700) than new patients (just over 950). Accuracy was perhaps lowered by the small sample size.

CDR3-region Arm-PCR and iRepertoire HTBI primers produced the TCR beta libraries. One entry per CDR3 protein results from TCRdb running MiXCR on the multiplex PCR reads. The sample lists a few hundred thousand distinct CDR3 sequences, 20% to 25% occurring once. Stated time point: persistent/refractory GD, antithyroid drugs over 5 years with positive TRAb. RNA isolated from PBMCs was used to make the TCR library. This CDR3 contains 15 residues. Germline V lookup: CDR1 MNHEY, CDR2 SVGAGI. J lost 1 base, V lost 6 bases, and 9 bases had no gene match. Turning to this clonotype: Its antigen is unknown.

This TCR was sampled from a woman aged 35 to 49 with Graves disease. The chain uses TRBV6-5 and TRBJ2-7; 7 bases map to TRBD1. Sequencing used peripheral blood mononuclear cells (PBMCs), obtained when the disease was refractory, from a patient treated with antithyroid drugs. CDR3 sequence: CASSYPGQSSYEQYF. The DNA for the CDR3 is TGTGCCAGCAGCTACCCGGGACAGTCATCCTACGAGCAGTACTTC.